A single sample is the source of the 13 T cell receptor beta chains below, sequenced in a study of T-cell reconstitution after alpha-beta-depleted transplantation in children. Construction of the TCRbeta library involved unique molecular identifiers. MiXCR, run by TCRdb on the PCR reads, gives a single entry per CDR3 protein. This sample has some 290,000 distinct CDR3 sequences, with around 25% found just once. The sequences come from PBMCs, mostly from graft donor cells, collected 180 days after TCRalphabeta/CD19-depleted stem cell transplant. These receptors all stem from a male patient younger than 18 who had a stem cell transplant for acute lymphoblastic leukemia, so the T cells may come from the graft donor.

This clonotype was detected only a few times. This chain joins TRBV20-1 and TRBJ2-1; 7 bases are a match to TRBD2. This CDR3 is 13 amino acids long. The V segment lost 7 bases and the J segment 8 bases; nucleotides outside the gene matches: 11. Germline-derived CDR1 and CDR2 are DFQATT and SNEGSKA (reference sequence). CDR3: CSVPRREVDEQFF. CDR3 nucleotides: TGCAGTGTCCCAAGACGGGAGGTGGATGAGCAGTTCTTC.

In this sample, this clonotype turned up a few times. The chain is built from TRBV5-1 and TRBJ1-1; 10 bases match TRBD1. Per the germline V gene, CDR1 is SGHRS and CDR2 is YFSETQ. The CDR3 has 18 residues. The V and J ends lost 2 bases and 0 bases, in that order; junction bases with no gene match: 10. The CDR3 DNA sequence: TGCGCCAGCAGCTTAAGCGGGACAGGGGTTATTATGAACACTGAAGCTTTCTTT. Translation gives CASSLSGTGVIMNTEAFF.

The rearrangement joins TRBV5-4 to TRBJ2-1; D call uncertain. The length of the CDR3 is 14 residues. CDR1 is SGHNT and CDR2 is YYREEE in the germline V gene (reference sequence). V lost 0 bases and J 5 bases, leaving 9 bases between the germline ends. The CDR3 DNA reads as TGTGCCAGCAGCTTGGCGGACCCCCACAATGAGCAGTTCTTC. Translation: CASSLADPHNEQFF. Full variable domain (outside the CDR3, taken from reference TRBV5-4 and TRBJ2-1): ETGVTQSPTHLIKTRGQQVTLRCSSQSGHNTVSWYQQALGQGPQFIFQYYREEENGRGNFPPRFSGLQFPNYSSELNVNALELDDSALYLCASSLADPHNEQFFGPGTRLTVL.

This chain connects TRBV7-9 to TRBJ1-5, with D unresolved. Trimming removed 1 base at V and 5 bases at J, with 9 bases between. Germline CDR1 and CDR2: SEHNR and FQNEAQ (reference sequence). This CDR3 is 14 amino acids long. The CDR3 bases are TGTGCCAGCAGCTTAGGGCTAGAGCATCAGCCCCAGCATTTT. Translated: CASSLGLEHQPQHF.

The chain links TRBV15 to TRBJ1-1; D is uncertain. CDR1 and CDR2 (germline): LNHNV, YYDKDF (reference sequence). This CDR3 has 15 amino acids. Trimming pared 8 bases from V and 4 bases from J, leaving 20 bases between. The chain's CDR3 is CATQLLQTGSTEAFF. Written as DNA, the CDR3 is TGTGCCACCCAGCTTCTCCAAACGGGGAGCACTGAAGCTTTCTTT.

This clonotype was counted between two and nine times. J is TRBJ2-7 and V is TRBV27; D perhaps matches TRBD1 (5 bases). The CDR3 is 15 amino acids. Looked up from germline, CDR1 is MNHEY and CDR2 is SMNVEV (reference sequence). The germline V and J ends were trimmed by 2 bases and 4 bases, with 15 bases remaining between them. The CDR3 sequence: CASSLTGPGMYEQYF. In nucleotides, the CDR3 is TGTGCCAGCAGTTTAACCGGACCAGGGATGTACGAGCAGTACTTC.

This clonotype was detected only a few times. The rearrangement joins TRBV10-3 to TRBJ2-3, with D possibly being TRBD2 (5 bases). The CDR3 has 13 residues. V lost 10 bases and J 1 base, leaving 12 bases between the germline ends. Germline assignment: CDR1 ENHRY and CDR2 SYGVKD. In nucleotides, the CDR3 is TGTGCCACGTTAGACGGGGGCACAGATACGCAGTATTTT. It yields the protein CATLDGGTDTQYF.

The chain uses TRBV20-1 and TRBJ2-3, with 7 bases lining up with TRBD2. In germline, CDR1 is DFQATT, CDR2 SNEGSKA (reference sequence). V trimming: 1 base; J trimming: 4 bases; junction bases outside the gene matches: 8. The CDR3 extends over 15 amino acids. CDR3 sequence: CSARGDYREPDTQYF. CDR3 DNA sequence: TGCAGTGCTAGAGGGGACTACCGGGAGCCAGATACGCAGTATTTT.

This rearrangement joins TRBV10-1 to TRBJ2-2; 8 bases line up with TRBD2. The J segment lost 3 bases and the V segment lost 4 bases, leaving 7 bases of the junction unmatched. CDR3 size: 16 residues. In germline, CDR1 is WNHNN, CDR2 SYGVQD (reference sequence). The CDR3 DNA reads TGCGCCAGCAGTGGCAGCGGGAGTTGGTACACCGGGGAGCTGTTTTTT. Encoded protein: CASSGSGSWYTGELFF.

CDR3 in amino acids: CASSSPFQETQYF. CDR3 coding DNA: TGTGCCAGCAGCTCGCCCTTCCAAGAGACCCAGTACTTC. The rearrangement links TRBV7-6 to TRBJ2-5, with D unresolved. Deletions cut 4 bases from V and 1 base from J, with 7 bases between. The CDR3 has 13 residues. Germline loops: CDR1 SGHVS, CDR2 FNYEAQ.

This clonotype was recorded a few times. The CDR3 DNA follows: TGCGCCAGCAGCTCTGCCGGGGTCTACGATACGCAGTATTTT. Its protein is CASSSAGVYDTQYF. The chain carries TRBV5-1 and TRBJ2-3; D perhaps matches TRBD2 (5 bases). This CDR3 comprises 14 residues. The germline CDR1 and CDR2 sequences are SGHRS and YFSETQ. V was trimmed by 3 bases and J by 6 bases, leaving 14 bases between them.

This chain links TRBV4-1 with TRBJ2-1, with TRBD2 matching 12 bases. Looked up from germline, CDR1 is MGHRA and CDR2 is YSYEKL. This CDR3 spans 17 amino acids. V trimming: 7 bases; J trimming: 1 base; junction bases outside the gene matches: 8. In DNA, the CDR3 is TGCGCCAGCACGGCTAGCGGGAGGGCCGAGTCCTACAATGAGCAGTTCTTC. It yields the protein CASTASGRAESYNEQFF.

This clonotype was observed a few times. V is TRBV12-3 or TRBV12-4 and J is TRBJ2-5, with 7 nucleotides matching TRBD1. V gave up 3 bases and J gave up 5 bases; unmatched junction bases: 6. The CDR3 runs 14 residues. Written as DNA, the CDR3 is TGTGCCAGCAGTTTGGGACAGCCCCGGGAGACCCAGTACTTC. Its translation is CASSLGQPRETQYF.